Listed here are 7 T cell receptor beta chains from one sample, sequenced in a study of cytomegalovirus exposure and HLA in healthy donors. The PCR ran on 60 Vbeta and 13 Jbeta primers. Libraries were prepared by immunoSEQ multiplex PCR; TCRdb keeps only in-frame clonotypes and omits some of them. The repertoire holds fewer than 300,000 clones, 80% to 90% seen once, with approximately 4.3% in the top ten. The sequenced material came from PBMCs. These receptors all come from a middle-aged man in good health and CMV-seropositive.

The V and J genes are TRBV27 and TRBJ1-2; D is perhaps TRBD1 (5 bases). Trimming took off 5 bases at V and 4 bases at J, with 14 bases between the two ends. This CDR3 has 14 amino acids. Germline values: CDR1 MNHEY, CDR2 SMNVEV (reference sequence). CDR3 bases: TGTGCCAGCAGTCCCCGCAGGGAGGGCTATGGCTACACCTTC. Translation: CASSPRREGYGYTF.

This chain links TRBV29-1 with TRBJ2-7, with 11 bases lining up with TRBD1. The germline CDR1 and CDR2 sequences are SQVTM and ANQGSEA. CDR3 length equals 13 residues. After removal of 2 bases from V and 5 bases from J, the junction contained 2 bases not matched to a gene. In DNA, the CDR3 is TGCAGCGTTGAAAGGGACAGGGGGAACGAGCAGTACTTC. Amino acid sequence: CSVERDRGNEQYF.

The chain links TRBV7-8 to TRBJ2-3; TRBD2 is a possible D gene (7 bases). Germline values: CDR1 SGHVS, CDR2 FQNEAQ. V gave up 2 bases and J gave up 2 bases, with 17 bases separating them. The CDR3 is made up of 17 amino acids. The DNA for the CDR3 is TGTGCCAGCAGCTTAAACAGGGCGGCGGGGGACACAGATACGCAGTATTTT. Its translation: CASSLNRAAGDTDTQYF.

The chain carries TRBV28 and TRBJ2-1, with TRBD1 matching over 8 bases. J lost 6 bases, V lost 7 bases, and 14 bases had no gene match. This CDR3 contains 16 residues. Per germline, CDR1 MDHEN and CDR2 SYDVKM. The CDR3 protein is CASTNSGTGFGNEQFF. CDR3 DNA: TGTGCCAGCACCAATTCCGGGACAGGATTCGGCAATGAGCAGTTCTTC.

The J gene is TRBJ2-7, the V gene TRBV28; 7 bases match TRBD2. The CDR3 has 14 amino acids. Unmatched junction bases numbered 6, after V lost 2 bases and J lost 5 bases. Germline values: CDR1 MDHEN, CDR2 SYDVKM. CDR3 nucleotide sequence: TGTGCCAGCAGTTTACGGCGGGAGTATCACGAGCAGTACTTC. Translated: CASSLRREYHEQYF.

CDR3 amino acids: CASSTSTGEKAGELFF. DNA for the CDR3: TGTGCCAGCAGTACGTCTACAGGGGAAAAGGCCGGGGAGCTGTTTTTT. The chain combines TRBV25-1 with TRBJ2-2, with TRBD1 matching over 7 bases. The CDR3 has 16 residues. Losses at the gene ends were 5 bases for V and 6 bases for J; bases not matched to a gene: 12. Per the germline V gene, CDR1 is MGHDK and CDR2 is SYGVNS.

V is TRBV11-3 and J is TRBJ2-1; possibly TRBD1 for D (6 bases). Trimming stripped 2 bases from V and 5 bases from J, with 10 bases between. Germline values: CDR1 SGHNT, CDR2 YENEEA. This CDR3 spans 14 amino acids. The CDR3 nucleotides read TGTGCCAGCAGCTTAACAGGGTTTAACAATGAGCAGTTCTTC. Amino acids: CASSLTGFNNEQFF.